This T cell receptor beta chain was recorded in a study of high-grade serous ovarian cancer treatment subgroups. Findings and caveats of the study: Same-patient tumor repertoires overlapped at roughly 0.095 to 0.8; different patients barely overlapped.

Tumor samples were taken before definitive surgery or chemotherapy. Comments on this clone: Its antigen is still unknown.

TCRdb's copy holds only in-frame clones and misses some; the assay was immunoSEQ multiplex PCR. The repertoire includes over 4,500 clones, about 73% of them detected once, and around 9.1% sits in the top ten. The CDR3 is 14 residues long. Germline V gene lookup returns CDR1 MNHEY and CDR2 SVGAGI. The V end was cut by 6 bases, the J end by 4 bases, with 15 bases between. The receptor was isolated from a human donor with high-grade serous ovarian cancer. V usage is TRBV6-5 and J usage is TRBJ2-5; the D gene is possibly TRBD2 (5 bases). The specimen was tumor tissue. The CDR3 is CASRQTGRRETQYF. CDR3 in DNA: TGTGCCAGCAGACAGACTGGGAGAAGAGAGACCCAGTACTTC.